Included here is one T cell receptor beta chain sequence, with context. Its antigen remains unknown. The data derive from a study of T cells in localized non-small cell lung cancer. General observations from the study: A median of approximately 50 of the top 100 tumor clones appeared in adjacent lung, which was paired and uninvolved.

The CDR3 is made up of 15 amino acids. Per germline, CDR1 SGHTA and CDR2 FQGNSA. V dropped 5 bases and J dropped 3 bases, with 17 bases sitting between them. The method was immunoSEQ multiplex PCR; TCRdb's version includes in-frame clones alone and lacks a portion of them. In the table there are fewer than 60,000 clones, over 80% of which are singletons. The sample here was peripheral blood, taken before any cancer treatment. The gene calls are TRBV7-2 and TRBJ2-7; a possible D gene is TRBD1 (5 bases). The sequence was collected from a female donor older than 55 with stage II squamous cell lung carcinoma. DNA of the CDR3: TGTGCCAGCAGCCCACGTGGGGCACGGCACTACGAGCAGTACTTC. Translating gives CASSPRGARHYEQYF.